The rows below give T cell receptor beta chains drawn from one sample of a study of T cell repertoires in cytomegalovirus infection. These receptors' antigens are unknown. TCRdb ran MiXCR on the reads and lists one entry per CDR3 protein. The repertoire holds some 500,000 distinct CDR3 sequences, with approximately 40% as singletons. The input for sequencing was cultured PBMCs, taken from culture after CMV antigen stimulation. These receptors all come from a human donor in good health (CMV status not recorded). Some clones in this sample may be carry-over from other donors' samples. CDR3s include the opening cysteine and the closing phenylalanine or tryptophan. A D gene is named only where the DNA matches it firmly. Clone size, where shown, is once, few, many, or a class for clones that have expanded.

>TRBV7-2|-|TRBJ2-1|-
TGTGCCAGCAGCTTAGCTTGGGGGGAATCGGTGCAGTTCTTC
CASSLAWGESVQFF
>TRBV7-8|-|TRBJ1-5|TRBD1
TGTGCCAGCAGCTTAGATCGGACAGGGGGAGGGCCCCAGCATTTT
CASSLDRTGGGPQHF
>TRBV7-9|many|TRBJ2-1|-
TGTGCCAGCAGCCAGGGGTCCAACAATGAGCAGTTCTTC
CASSQGSNNEQFF
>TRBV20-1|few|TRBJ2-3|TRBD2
TGCAGTGCTCGACACCTAGCGGGGGGCGGCGGAATCGGCACAGATACGCAGTATTTT
CSARHLAGGGGIGTDTQYF
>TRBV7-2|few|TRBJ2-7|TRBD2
TGTGCCAGCAGCCATAATAGCGGGAGAGGCAACGAGCAGTACTTC
CASSHNSGRGNEQYF
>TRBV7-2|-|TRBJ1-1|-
TGTGCCAGCAGGGAAGGGGTGCTGAACACTGAAGCTTTCTTT
CASREGVLNTEAFF
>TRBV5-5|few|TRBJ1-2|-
TGTGCCAGCAGCTTGGTTTCCGGGACGGCTAACTATGGCTACACCTTC
CASSLVSGTANYGYTF
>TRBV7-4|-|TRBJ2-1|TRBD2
TGTGCCAGCAGCTTAAGGGCTGTTAGCGGGAGAATCGCCTACAATGAGCAGTTCTTC
CASSLRAVSGRIAYNEQFF
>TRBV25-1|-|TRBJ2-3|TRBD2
TGTGCCAGCAGTGAATCGGGGGGGGCGCCGAGCACAGATACGCAGTATTTT
CASSESGGAPSTDTQYF
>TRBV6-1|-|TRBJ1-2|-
TGTGCCAGCAGTGAAGATAGGAGGGCCACCTATGGCTACACCTTC
CASSEDRRATYGYTF
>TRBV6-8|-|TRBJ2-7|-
TGTGCCAGCACTGCCCTGGGCGAGCAGTACTTC
CASTALGEQYF
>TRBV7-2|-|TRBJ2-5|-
TGTGCCAGCAGCTTGTACCCCAGGGTCCAAGAGACCCAGTACTTC
CASSLYPRVQETQYF
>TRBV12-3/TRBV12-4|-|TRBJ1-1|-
TGTGCCAGCAGGGATTTCTCCGGCGGGACTGAAGCTTTCTTT
CASRDFSGGTEAFF
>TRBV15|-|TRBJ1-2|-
TGTGCCACCAGCAGAGCACGGAGAGATAGCGGCTACACCTTC
CATSRARRDSGYTF
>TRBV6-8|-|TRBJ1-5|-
TGTGCCAGCACGGCTCGCCACGGTCAGCCCCAGCATTTT
CASTARHGQPQHF
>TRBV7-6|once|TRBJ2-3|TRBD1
TGTGCCAGCAGCTTAGAAGGGGACAGCCCGCAGTATTTT
CASSLEGDSPQYF
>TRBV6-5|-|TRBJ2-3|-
TGTGCCAGCAGTTGGCAGGGTCCAGCAGATACGCAGTATTTT
CASSWQGPADTQYF
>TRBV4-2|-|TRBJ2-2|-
TGTGCCAGCAGCCAAACACACGTCACCGGGGAGCTGTTTTTT
CASSQTHVTGELFF
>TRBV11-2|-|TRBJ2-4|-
TGTGCCAGCAGCTTAGCTAACATTCAGTACTTC
CASSLANIQYF
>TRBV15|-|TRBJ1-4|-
TGTGCCACCAGCAGAACTCTTGACAAACTGTTTTTT
CATSRTLDKLFF
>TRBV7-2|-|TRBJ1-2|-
TGTGCCAGCAGCTTCAGTCCGGACTATGGCTACACCTTC
CASSFSPDYGYTF
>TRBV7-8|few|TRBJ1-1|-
TGTGCCAGCAGCTTAGGGGACATATACACTGAAGCTTTCTTT
CASSLGDIYTEAFF
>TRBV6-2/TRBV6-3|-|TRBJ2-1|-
TGTGCCAGCAGTTATCTTCGGGCGGGATACAATGAGCAGTTCTTC
CASSYLRAGYNEQFF
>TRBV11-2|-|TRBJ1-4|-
TGTGCCAGCAGCTTAGCGATTAAAGAAAAACTGTTTTTT
CASSLAIKEKLFF
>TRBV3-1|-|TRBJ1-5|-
TGTGCCAGCAGCCAAACTGCAACGTACAATCAGCCCCAGCATTTT
CASSQTATYNQPQHF
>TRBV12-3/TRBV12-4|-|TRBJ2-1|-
TGTGCCAGCAGTTTGAAAGTAACGACGGGCATTTACGGTGAGCAGTTCTTC
CASSLKVTTGIYGEQFF
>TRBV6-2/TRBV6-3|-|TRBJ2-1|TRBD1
TGTGCCAGCAGTAAACAACCCGGGACAGGGGTTGCCAATGAGCAGTTCTTC
CASSKQPGTGVANEQFF
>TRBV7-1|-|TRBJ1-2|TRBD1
TGTGCCAGCAGCTCAATACAGGGGATCGACTATGGCTACACCTTC
CASSSIQGIDYGYTF
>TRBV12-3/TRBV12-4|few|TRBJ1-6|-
TGTGCCAGCAGTCGAGGGATTGGGAATTCACCCCTCCACTTT
CASSRGIGNSPLHF
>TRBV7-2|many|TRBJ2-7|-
TGTGCCAGCAGCTTAGGAGTCAACGAGCAGTACTTC
CASSLGVNEQYF
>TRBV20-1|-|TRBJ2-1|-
TGCAGTGCCAATGAGGGGAAAGGGTCCTACAATGAGCAGTTCTTC
CSANEGKGSYNEQFF
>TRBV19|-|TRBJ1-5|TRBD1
TGTGCCAGTAGGGGAGGAGGGGGCCATAGCAATCAGCCCCAGCATTTT
CASRGGGGHSNQPQHF
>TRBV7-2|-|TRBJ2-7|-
TGTGCCAGCAGTGGCGGGAACTCCTACGAGCAGTACTTC
CASSGGNSYEQYF
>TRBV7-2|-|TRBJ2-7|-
TGTGCCAGCAGCTTAGCGTACTACGAGCAGTACTTC
CASSLAYYEQYF
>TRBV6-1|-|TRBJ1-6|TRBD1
TGTGCCAGCATTCTCACCGGGACAGCTAATTCACCCCTCCACTTT
CASILTGTANSPLHF
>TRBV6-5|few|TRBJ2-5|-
TGTGCCAGCAAATTATCCGAAGAAGACCCCAGCTGGGAGACCCAGTACTTC
CASKLSEEDPSWETQYF
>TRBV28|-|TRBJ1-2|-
TGTGCCAGCAGCCTTGAAACCTATGGCTACACCTTC
CASSLETYGYTF
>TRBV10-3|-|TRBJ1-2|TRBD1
TGTGCCATCAGTGAACGGACAGGGCATGGCTACACCTTC
CAISERTGHGYTF
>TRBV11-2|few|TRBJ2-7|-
TGTGCCAGCAGCCACCCCCGGACAGCCTCCTACGAGCAGTACTTC
CASSHPRTASYEQYF
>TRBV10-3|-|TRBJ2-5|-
TGTGCCATCAGTGAACTCGGGGGGCGAACCCAGTACTTC
CAISELGGRTQYF
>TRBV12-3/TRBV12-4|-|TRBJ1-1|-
TGTGCCAGCAGTTACAGGGCCCTAACGAACACTGAAGCTTTCTTT
CASSYRALTNTEAFF
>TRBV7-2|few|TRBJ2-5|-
TGTGCCAGCAACTCCGGGGGACCAGTCCAAGAGACCCAGTACTTC
CASNSGGPVQETQYF
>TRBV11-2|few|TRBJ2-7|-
TGTGCCAGCAGCTTCCTTGGCTCCTACGAGCAGTACTTC
CASSFLGSYEQYF
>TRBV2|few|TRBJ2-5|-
TGTGCCAGCAGTAGGAGTGAAGAGACCCAGTACTTC
CASSRSEETQYF
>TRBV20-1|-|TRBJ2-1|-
TGCAGTGCTAGCGGGGCCTACAATGAGCAGTTCTTC
CSASGAYNEQFF
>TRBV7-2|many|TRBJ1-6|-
TGTGCCAGCAGCTTAGGGACAGAGAGCTCCTATAATTCACCCCTCCACTTT
CASSLGTESSYNSPLHF
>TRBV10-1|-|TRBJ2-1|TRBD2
TGCGCCAGCAGTGGGGCTAGCGGGGCCAATGAGCAGTTCTTC
CASSGASGANEQFF
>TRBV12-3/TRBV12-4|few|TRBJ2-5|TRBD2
TGTGCCAGCAGTTTCGGGACTAGACAAGAGACCCAGTACTTC
CASSFGTRQETQYF
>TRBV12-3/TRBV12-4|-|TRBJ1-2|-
TGTGCCAGCGTACCGGGGGGTGGCTATGGCTACACCTTC
CASVPGGGYGYTF
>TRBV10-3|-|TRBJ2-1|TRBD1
TGTGCCTTTGGGACAGGGCCCGACAATGAGCAGTTCTTC
CAFGTGPDNEQFF
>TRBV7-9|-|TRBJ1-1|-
TGTGCCAGCAGCTCGGGGTTCCACACTGAAGCTTTCTTT
CASSSGFHTEAFF
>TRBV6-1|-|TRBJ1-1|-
TGTGCCAGTGGAGGACGCCTCGATGCTGAAGCTTTCTTT
CASGGRLDAEAFF
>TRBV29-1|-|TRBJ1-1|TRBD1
TGCAGCGCCGCAACAGGGGAGAACACTGAAGCTTTCTTT
CSAATGENTEAFF
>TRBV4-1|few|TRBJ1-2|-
TGCGCCAGCAGCCAAGATGAGGGTAAACACTATGGCTACACCTTC
CASSQDEGKHYGYTF
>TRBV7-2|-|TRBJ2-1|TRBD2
TGTGCCAGCAGCTCCCCGCGGGGGGGGGGGAATGAGCAGTTCTTC
CASSSPRGGGNEQFF
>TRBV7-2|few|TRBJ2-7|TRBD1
TGTGCCAGCAGCTTACATGGGACAGGGTATGGCGAGCAGTACTTC
CASSLHGTGYGEQYF
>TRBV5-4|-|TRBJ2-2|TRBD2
TGTGCCAGCAGCACCTCGACTAGCGCTATCCTGAACACCGGGGAGCTGTTTTTT
CASSTSTSAILNTGELFF